This is a list of T cell receptor beta chains from one sample in a study of regulatory dendritic cells for organ transplantation. Assay: immunoSEQ multiplex PCR; the TCRdb copy retains only in-frame clones and omits some. The profile covers about 12,000 clones, with 75% to 80% appearing a single time and more than 1% taken by the ten largest. These receptors have no identified antigens. Material: naive CD8+ T cells from blood cultured with regulatory dendritic cells. The receptors originated from a human donor in good health. The CDR3 runs from the conserved cysteine through the conserved F or W. D genes are given only for firm matches. Clone size is stated in some rows and not others, as once, few, many or a class when expanded.

V gene	D gene	J gene	clone size	CDR3 protein	CDR3 DNA
TRBV5-1	TRBD1	TRBJ1-1	NA	CASSIWTGVNTEAFF	TGCGCCAGCAGCATTTGGACAGGGGTGAACACTGAAGCTTTCTTT
TRBV7-9	TRBD1	TRBJ1-1	NA	CASSFGQGGTEAFF	TGTGCCAGCAGCTTTGGGCAGGGGGGCACTGAAGCTTTCTTT
TRBV7-9	NA	TRBJ2-7	medium-sized	CASSLLGEHEQYF	TGTGCCAGCAGCTTACTAGGGGAACACGAGCAGTACTTC
TRBV6-1	NA	TRBJ2-1	NA	CASEEGQPYNEQFF	TGTGCCAGCGAAGAAGGACAACCCTACAATGAGCAGTTCTTC
TRBV25-1	NA	TRBJ2-4	NA	CASSESLGELNIQYF	TGTGCCAGCAGTGAATCCCTCGGGGAGTTAAACATTCAGTACTTC
TRBV5-1	TRBD2	TRBJ2-7	NA	CASSSPGGAYEQYF	TGCGCCAGCAGCTCCCCGGGGGGGGCCTACGAGCAGTACTTC
TRBV5-1	TRBD2	TRBJ2-7	NA	CASSFSSGASYEQYF	TGCGCCAGCAGCTTTTCTAGCGGTGCTTCCTACGAGCAGTACTTC
TRBV7-2	NA	TRBJ1-6	once	CASSLGGRVAFGSPLHF	TGTGCCAGCAGCTTAGGAGGGCGGGTGGCGTTCGGTTCACCCCTCCACTTT
TRBV9	NA	TRBJ2-1	NA	CASSVDGGAEQFF	TGTGCCAGCAGCGTAGATGGAGGCGCAGAGCAGTTCTTC
TRBV5-6	TRBD1	TRBJ2-7	NA	CASSLGDRGLSYEQYF	TGTGCCAGCAGCTTGGGGGACAGGGGACTATCCTACGAGCAGTACTTC
TRBV18	TRBD1	TRBJ1-1	NA	CASSPATGEGRAMNTEAFF	TGTGCCAGCTCACCTGCGACAGGGGAGGGAAGGGCTATGAACACTGAAGCTTTCTTT
TRBV5-6	TRBD1	TRBJ2-7	NA	CASSLLDRGHYEQYF	TGTGCCAGCAGCTTATTGGACAGGGGTCACTACGAGCAGTACTTC
TRBV7-9	NA	TRBJ2-5	NA	CASSSLLGYQETQYF	TGTGCCAGCAGCTCGTTACTAGGGTACCAGGAGACCCAGTACTTC
TRBV21-1	NA	TRBJ2-7	NA	CASSKFSHYYEQYF	TGTGCCAGCAGCAAATTCTCACACTACTACGAGCAGTACTTC
TRBV7-7	NA	TRBJ2-7	NA	CASSLDSSYEQYF	TGTGCTAGCAGCTTAGACAGCTCCTACGAGCAGTACTTC
TRBV4-1	TRBD1	TRBJ2-7	NA	CASSQGQGAYEQYF	TGCGCCAGCAGCCAAGGACAGGGGGCATACGAGCAGTACTTC
TRBV10-3	TRBD1	TRBJ2-1	NA	CAIRPGTVLDNEQFF	TGTGCCATCAGACCTGGGACAGTACTTGACAATGAGCAGTTCTTC
TRBV4-1	NA	TRBJ2-1	NA	CASSQEDPAQADEQFF	TGCGCCAGCAGCCAAGAAGATCCAGCTCAGGCCGATGAGCAGTTCTTC
TRBV5-1	NA	TRBJ2-2	NA	CASSPAPGQGGTFGELFF	TGCGCCAGCAGCCCGGCCCCTGGACAGGGAGGGACTTTCGGGGAGCTGTTTTTT
TRBV4-2	TRBD2	TRBJ2-1	NA	CASSQGLAVIYNEQFF	TGTGCCAGCAGCCAGGGACTAGCGGTGATCTACAATGAGCAGTTCTTC
TRBV25-1	NA	TRBJ2-3	NA	CASSEYSGGQPDTQYF	TGTGCCAGCAGTGAATATAGTGGGGGCCAGCCAGATACGCAGTATTTT
TRBV19	NA	TRBJ1-1	NA	CASSIVGGRGTEAFF	TGTGCCAGTAGTATAGTGGGGGGGCGAGGAACTGAAGCTTTCTTT
TRBV4-3	TRBD2	TRBJ2-7	NA	CASSQDSGGVYEQYF	TGCGCCAGCAGCCAAGATAGCGGGGGGGTATACGAGCAGTACTTC
TRBV6-6	NA	TRBJ2-1	NA	CASSYNGGLDEQFF	TGTGCCAGCAGTTACAACGGGGGACTCGATGAGCAGTTCTTC
TRBV11-3	TRBD1	TRBJ2-7	NA	CASSDIQGTYEQYF	TGTGCCAGCAGCGACATACAGGGGACCTACGAGCAGTACTTC
TRBV7-9	NA	TRBJ1-2	NA	CASSPPRAGNGYTF	TGTGCCAGCAGCCCCCCCAGGGCGGGGAACGGCTACACCTTC
TRBV4-1	TRBD1	TRBJ1-3	few	CASSQDGDSGNTIYF	TGCGCCAGCAGCCAAGATGGGGACAGTGGAAACACCATATATTTT
TRBV4-1	TRBD1	TRBJ1-2	NA	CASSQVLEGASYGYTF	TGCGCCAGCAGCCAAGTTTTAGAGGGGGCAAGCTATGGCTACACCTTC
TRBV7-9	TRBD2	TRBJ2-3	NA	CASSIRTSGDPDTQYF	TGTGCCAGCAGCATACGGACTAGCGGAGACCCCGATACGCAGTATTTT